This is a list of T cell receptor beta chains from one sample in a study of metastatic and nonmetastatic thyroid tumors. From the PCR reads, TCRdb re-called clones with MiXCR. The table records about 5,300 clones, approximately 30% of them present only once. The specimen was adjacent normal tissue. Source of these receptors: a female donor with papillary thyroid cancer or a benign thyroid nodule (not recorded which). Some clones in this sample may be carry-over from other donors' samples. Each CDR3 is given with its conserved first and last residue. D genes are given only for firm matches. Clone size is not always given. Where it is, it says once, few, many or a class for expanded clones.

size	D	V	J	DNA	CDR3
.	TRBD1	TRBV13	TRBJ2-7	TGTGCCAGCAGCACCGAAGTGGGGGACAGGGCCTCCTACGAGCAGTACTTC	CASSTEVGDRASYEQYF
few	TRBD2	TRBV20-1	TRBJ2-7	TGCAGTGCTAGAGACTTTATGGCCGGGAGGAACGAGCAGTACTTC	CSARDFMAGRNEQYF
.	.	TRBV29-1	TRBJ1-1	TGCAGCGTTGAGGACTGGAGGAACACTGAAGCCTTCTTT	CSVEDWRNTEAFF
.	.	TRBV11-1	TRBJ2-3	TGTGCCAGCAGCTCGAGGGAGGCAAACACAGATACGCAGTATTTT	CASSSREANTDTQYF
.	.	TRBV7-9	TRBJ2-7	TGTGCCAGCAGCTTCCAGGCCCACTACGAGCAGTACTTC	CASSFQAHYEQYF
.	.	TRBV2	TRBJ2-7	TGTGCCAGCAGTGAAGGTGGAACCGGCTACGAGCAGTACTTC	CASSEGGTGYEQYF
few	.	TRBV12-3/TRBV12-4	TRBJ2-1	TGTGCCAGTGGGTGGGATGAGCAGTTCTTC	CASGWDEQFF
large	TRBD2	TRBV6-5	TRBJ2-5	TGTGCCAGCAGTTACCTCGGGGGGTCGGAGACCCAGTACTTC	CASSYLGGSETQYF
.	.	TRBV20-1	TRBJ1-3	TGCAGTGCTAGAGATCGGGAAAACACCATATATTTT	CSARDRENTIYF
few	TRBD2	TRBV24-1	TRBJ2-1	TGTGCCACCAGTGATTGGACTAGCAATGAGCAGTTCTTC	CATSDWTSNEQFF
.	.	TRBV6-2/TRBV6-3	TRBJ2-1	TGTGCCAGCGGGTACGGACGGTCCTACAATGAGCAGTTCTTC	CASGYGRSYNEQFF
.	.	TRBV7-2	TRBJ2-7	TGTGCCAGCAGCTTAAGTCAAGGGAACGAGCAGTACTTC	CASSLSQGNEQYF
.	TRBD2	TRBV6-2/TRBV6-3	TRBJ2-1	TGTGCCAGCAGTTATCGACTAGCCGTGGGGGGTGAGCAGTTCTTC	CASSYRLAVGGEQFF
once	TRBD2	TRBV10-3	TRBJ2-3	TGTGCCATCAGTGAGTCGAAATCCCGGCTAGCGGAGATGTATACGCAGTATTTT	CAISESKSRLAEMYTQYF
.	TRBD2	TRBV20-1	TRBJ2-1	TGCAGTGGAGGGACTAGCGGGGGGAATGAGCAGTTCTTC	CSGGTSGGNEQFF
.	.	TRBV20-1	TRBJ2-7	TGCAGTGCTAGAGGCAGGGACCGCGAGCAGTACTTC	CSARGRDREQYF
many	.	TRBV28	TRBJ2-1	TGTGCCAGCCATTCACTGGTTGGACGGGAGCGCCAAATCAGCTCCTACAATGAGCAGTTCTTC	CASHSLVGRERQISSYNEQFF
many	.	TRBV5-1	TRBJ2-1	TGCGCCAGCAGCTTGGGAGCCGGAAATGAGCAGTTCTTC	CASSLGAGNEQFF
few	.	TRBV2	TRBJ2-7	TGTGCCAGCAGTCCTGGTAGTATACCCTACGAGCAGTACTTC	CASSPGSIPYEQYF
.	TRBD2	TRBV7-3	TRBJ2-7	TGTGCCAGTAGTATCAGAGCGGGGCCTCTCGGGAACGAGCAGTACTTC	CASSIRAGPLGNEQYF
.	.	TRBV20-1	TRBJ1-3	TGCAGTGCGTCGGTTTTCGGCAGGGGAGAATCTGGAAACACCATATATTTT	CSASVFGRGESGNTIYF
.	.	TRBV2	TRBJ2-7	TGTGCCAGCAATATGTCCGGGAGCTCCTACGAGCAGTACTTC	CASNMSGSSYEQYF
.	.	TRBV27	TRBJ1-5	TGTGCCAGCAGTCCACGGTACGGCGAGCCCCAGCATTTT	CASSPRYGEPQHF
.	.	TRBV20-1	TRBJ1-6	TGCAGTTCTAGGGATCACAGTGGAGGGGGCTATAATTCACCCCTCCACTTT	CSSRDHSGGGYNSPLHF
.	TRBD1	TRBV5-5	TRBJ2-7	TGTGCCAGCAGGCATACAGGGGACCTCACCTACGAGCAGTACTTC	CASRHTGDLTYEQYF
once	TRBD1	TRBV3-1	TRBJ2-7	TGTGCCAGCAGTCAGGACAGGGCCTACGAGCAGTACTTC	CASSQDRAYEQYF
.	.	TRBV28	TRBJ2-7	TGTGCCAGCAGTTTGTGGTGGCCCGCCCCCATCGAGCAGTACTTC	CASSLWWPAPIEQYF
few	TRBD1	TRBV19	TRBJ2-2	TGTGCCGATGAGGGGGCACGGACCGGGGAGCTGTTTTTT	CADEGARTGELFF
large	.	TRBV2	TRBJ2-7	TGTGCCAGCAGTGAAGATCTGGGAACCTACGAGCAGTACTTC	CASSEDLGTYEQYF
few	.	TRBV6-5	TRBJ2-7	TGTGCCAGCAGTTACTCGTCAGTCTACGAGCAGTACTTC	CASSYSSVYEQYF
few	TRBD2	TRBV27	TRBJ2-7	TGTGCCAGCAGTTCCGGGACTAGCGGGAGGGACGAGCAGTACTTC	CASSSGTSGRDEQYF
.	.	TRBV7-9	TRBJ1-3	TGTGCCAGCAGCTCCCGCAGGGTTGCGGGAAACACCATATATTTT	CASSSRRVAGNTIYF
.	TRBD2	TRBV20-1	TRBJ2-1	TGCAGTTTTCCACGCCTGCGGACTAGGACAAATGAGCAGTTCTTC	CSFPRLRTRTNEQFF
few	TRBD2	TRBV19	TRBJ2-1	TGTGCCAGTAGTGGTAGCGGGAATGAGCAGTTCTTC	CASSGSGNEQFF
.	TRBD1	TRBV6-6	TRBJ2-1	TGTGCCAGCAGTTACTCGGCAGGGGGTGGTGAGCAGTTCTTC	CASSYSAGGGEQFF
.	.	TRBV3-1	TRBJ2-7	TGTGCCAGCAGCTTGGGGACAACCGAGCAGTACTTC	CASSLGTTEQYF
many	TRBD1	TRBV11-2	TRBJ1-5	TGTGCCAGCAGCGGGGGACAGTTCAATCAGCCCCAGCATTTT	CASSGGQFNQPQHF
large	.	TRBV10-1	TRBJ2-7	TGCGCCAGCAGTGAGAGGGCGGGGCAAGGGAACTACGAGCAGTACTTC	CASSERAGQGNYEQYF
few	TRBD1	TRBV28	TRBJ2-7	TGTGCCAGCAGTCCCGGGGCAGGGACAGGGTTCTACGAGCAGTACTTC	CASSPGAGTGFYEQYF
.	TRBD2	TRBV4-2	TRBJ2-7	TGTGCCAGCAGCCAGGAGATAGCGGGGGGCTCCTACGAGCAGTACTTC	CASSQEIAGGSYEQYF
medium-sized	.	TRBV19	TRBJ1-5	TGTGCCAGTAGTACAACCGGGGCAAGGGATCAGCCCCAGCATTTT	CASSTTGARDQPQHF
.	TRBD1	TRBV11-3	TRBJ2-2	TGTGCCAGCAGCTTAGATCCAGGGGGCAGCGGGGAGCTGTTTTTT	CASSLDPGGSGELFF
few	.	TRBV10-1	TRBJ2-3	TGCGCCAGCAGTGAGGGGGAGAGCGGGAGCACAGATACGCAGTATTTT	CASSEGESGSTDTQYF
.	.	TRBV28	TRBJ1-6	TGTGCCAACTCCGCTGGACAGAGCAATTCACCCCTCCACTTT	CANSAGQSNSPLHF
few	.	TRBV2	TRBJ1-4	TGTGCCAGCAGTGATTTGCCAAGTGGACTGTTTTTT	CASSDLPSGLFF